This section outlines one TCR beta chain sequence together with its context. This specimen comes from a study of T-cell reconstitution after alpha-beta-depleted transplantation in children. V was shortened by 4 bases and J by 4 bases, with 13 bases between the two germline ends. The CDR3 consists of 13 residues. Germline V gives CDR1 DFQATT, CDR2 SNEGSKA (reference sequence). Construction of the TCRbeta library involved unique molecular identifiers. One entry per CDR3 protein results from TCRdb running MiXCR on the PCR reads. The sample consists of around 480,000 distinct CDR3 sequences, around a third of them appearing once.

The chain combines TRBV20-1 with TRBJ1-1, with a possible D match to TRBD1 (6 bases). The TCR was taken from a human donor who donated a stem cell graft to a child with aplastic anemia. This sample comprised PBMCs from the stem cell graft donor, obtained from the stem cell graft. The CDR3 spells CSAIKIGGTEAFF. CDR3 in DNA: TGCAGTGCTATCAAAATAGGGGGCACTGAAGCTTTCTTT.